This record covers a single TCR beta chain. Sequenced by immunoSEQ multiplex PCR; TCRdb stores in-frame clones only, minus some. Of approximately 200,000 clones listed, 75% to 85% are singletons. Trimming left V 7 bases short and J 2 bases short, with 20 bases between. Looked up from germline, CDR1 is SEHNR and CDR2 is FQNEAQ (reference sequence). The CDR3 has 16 amino acids. The sample belongs to a study of blood T cell repertoires in COVID-19. The receptor was derived from a man in his forties or fifties who had recovered from COVID-19. The chain links TRBV7-9 to TRBJ1-2, with a weak D call TRBD1 (5 bases). Source material: PBMCs or T cells enriched from blood (not recorded which). The CDR3 loop reads CASTYLVGEGNYGYTF. The CDR3 nucleotides are TGTGCCAGCACCTACCTCGTCGGGGAGGGGAACTATGGCTACACCTTC.